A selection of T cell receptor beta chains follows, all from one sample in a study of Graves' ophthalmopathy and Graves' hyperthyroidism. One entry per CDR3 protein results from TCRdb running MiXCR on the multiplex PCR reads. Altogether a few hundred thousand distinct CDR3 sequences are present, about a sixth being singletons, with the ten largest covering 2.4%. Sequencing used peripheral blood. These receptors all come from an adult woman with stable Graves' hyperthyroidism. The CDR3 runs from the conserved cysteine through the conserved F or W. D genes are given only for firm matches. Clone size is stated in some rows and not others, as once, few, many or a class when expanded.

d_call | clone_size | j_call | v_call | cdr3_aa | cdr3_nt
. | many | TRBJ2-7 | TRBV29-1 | CSVVTLYEQYF | TGCAGCGTTGTGACTCTCTACGAGCAGTACTTC
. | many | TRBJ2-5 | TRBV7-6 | CASSLAGGLARIQETQYF | TGTGCCAGCAGCTTAGCGGGGGGGCTAGCTCGGATTCAAGAGACCCAGTACTTC
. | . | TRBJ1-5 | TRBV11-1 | CANSLALGGRGNQPQHF | TGTGCCAACAGCTTAGCGCTCGGGGGGCGCGGCAATCAGCCCCAGCATTTT
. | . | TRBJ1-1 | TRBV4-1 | CASSQTQKMNTEAFF | TGCGCCAGCAGCCAAACACAGAAAATGAACACTGAAGCTTTCTTT
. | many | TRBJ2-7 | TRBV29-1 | CSVLSSGNEQYF | TGCAGCGTCCTTTCGTCAGGTAACGAGCAGTACTTC
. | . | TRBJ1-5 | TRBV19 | CAGSQGTSGPQHF | TGTGCCGGTAGTCAGGGGACCTCGGGGCCCCAGCATTTT
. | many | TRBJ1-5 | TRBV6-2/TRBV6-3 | CASSYGTRYSNQPQHF | TGTGCCAGCAGTTACGGGACACGATATAGCAATCAGCCCCAGCATTTT
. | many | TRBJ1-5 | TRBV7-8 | CASSPRAGDSNQPQHF | TGTGCCAGCAGCCCACGAGCAGGGGATAGCAATCAGCCCCAGCATTTT
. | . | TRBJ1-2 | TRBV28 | CASSPPPPIGYGYTF | TGTGCCAGCAGTCCTCCTCCCCCAATCGGCTATGGCTACACCTTC
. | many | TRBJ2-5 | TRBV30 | CAWSVLRAGSFVETQYF | TGTGCCTGGAGTGTACTCCGGGCAGGGAGTTTTGTTGAGACCCAGTACTTC
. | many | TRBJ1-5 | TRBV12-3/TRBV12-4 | CASSRRTASNQPQHF | TGTGCCAGCAGTCGAAGGACAGCTAGCAATCAGCCCCAGCATTTT
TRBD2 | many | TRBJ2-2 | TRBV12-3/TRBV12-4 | CASSTSRLAGVVTGELFF | TGTGCCAGCAGCACCTCAAGACTAGCGGGAGTGGTCACCGGGGAGCTGTTTTTT
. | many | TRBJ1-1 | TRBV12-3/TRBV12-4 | CASTEPEGLNTEAFF | TGTGCCAGCACCGAACCTGAGGGATTGAACACTGAAGCTTTCTTT
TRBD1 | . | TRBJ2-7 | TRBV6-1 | CASSERGQGKLLLYEQYF | TGTGCCAGCAGTGAAAGGGGACAGGGGAAACTCTTACTCTACGAGCAGTACTTC
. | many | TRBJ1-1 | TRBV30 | CAWSAQGNTEAFF | TGTGCCTGGAGCGCACAGGGGAACACTGAAGCTTTCTTT
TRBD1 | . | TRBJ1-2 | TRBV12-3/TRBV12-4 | CASSLRTGIVGYTF | TGTGCCAGCAGTTTAAGGACAGGGATCGTCGGCTACACCTTC
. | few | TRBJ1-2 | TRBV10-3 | CAISDRGSYGYTF | TGTGCCATCAGTGATCGGGGGAGCTATGGCTACACCTTC
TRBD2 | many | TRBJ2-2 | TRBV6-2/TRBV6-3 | CASSGTSGRSTGELFF | TGTGCCAGCAGTGGGACTAGCGGGAGAAGCACCGGGGAGCTGTTTTTT
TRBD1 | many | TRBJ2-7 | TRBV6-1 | CASSEWGRGLEQYF | TGTGCCAGCAGTGAATGGGGCAGGGGGCTCGAGCAGTACTTC
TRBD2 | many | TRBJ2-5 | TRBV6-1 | CASALAAQETQYF | TGTGCCAGCGCCCTAGCGGCACAAGAGACCCAGTACTTC
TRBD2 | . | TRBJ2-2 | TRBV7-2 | CASSLSFLSGIRMNTGELFF | TGTGCCAGCAGCTTATCTTTCCTCAGCGGGATCAGGATGAACACCGGGGAGCTGTTTTTT
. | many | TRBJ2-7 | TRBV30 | CAWAGIAYEQYF | TGTGCCTGGGCCGGAATTGCCTACGAGCAGTACTTC
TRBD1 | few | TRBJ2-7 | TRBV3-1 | CASSQARTGGYEQYF | TGTGCCAGCAGCCAAGCTCGGACAGGGGGTTACGAGCAGTACTTC
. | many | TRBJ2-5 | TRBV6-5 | CASSQTPGETQYF | TGTGCCAGCAGCCAGACCCCCGGGGAGACCCAGTACTTC
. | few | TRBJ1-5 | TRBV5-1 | CASSLSAEPNQPQHF | TGCGCCAGCAGCTTGTCTGCAGAACCAAATCAGCCCCAGCATTTT
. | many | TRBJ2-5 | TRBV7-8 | CASSRRTPLAVETQYF | TGTGCCAGCAGCCGAAGGACACCCCTGGCCGTGGAGACCCAGTACTTC
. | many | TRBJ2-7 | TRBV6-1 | CASLRTYEQYF | TGTGCCAGCCTCCGGACCTACGAGCAGTACTTC
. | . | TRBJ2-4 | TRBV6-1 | CASSEAWQAGPKNIQYF | TGTGCCAGCAGTGAAGCCTGGCAGGCCGGTCCCAAAAACATTCAGTACTTC
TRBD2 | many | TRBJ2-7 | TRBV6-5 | CASSYGTSGTSSYEQYF | TGTGCCAGCAGTTACGGGACTAGCGGGACAAGCTCCTACGAGCAGTACTTC
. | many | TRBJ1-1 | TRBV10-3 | CAIRGGGTQGNTEAFF | TGTGCCATCAGGGGAGGGGGTACTCAAGGGAACACTGAAGCTTTCTTT
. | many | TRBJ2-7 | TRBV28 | CASSFRALGTSEQYF | TGTGCCAGCAGTTTCAGGGCGCTAGGAACTAGCGAGCAGTACTTC
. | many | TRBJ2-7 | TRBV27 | CASSFQPGVGYEQYF | TGTGCCAGCAGTTTCCAGCCAGGGGTTGGGTACGAGCAGTACTTC
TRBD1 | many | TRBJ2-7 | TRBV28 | CASTPGWGQGSYEQYF | TGTGCCAGCACCCCAGGTTGGGGACAGGGGTCCTACGAGCAGTACTTC
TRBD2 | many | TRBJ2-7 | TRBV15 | CATSRGTSGRVYEQYF | TGTGCCACCAGCAGAGGGACTAGCGGGAGGGTCTACGAGCAGTACTTC
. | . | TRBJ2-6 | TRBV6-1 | CAVEPGANVLTF | TGTGCCGTTGAACCTGGGGCCAACGTCCTGACTTTC
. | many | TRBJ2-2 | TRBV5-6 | CASSRGDTGELFF | TGTGCCAGCAGCCGGGGCGACACCGGGGAGCTGTTTTTT
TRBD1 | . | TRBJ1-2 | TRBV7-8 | CASSLGTGFEGYTF | TGTGCCAGCAGCTTGGGGACAGGGTTCGAGGGCTACACCTTC
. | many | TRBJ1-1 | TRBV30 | CACFGSTEAFF | TGTGCCTGTTTCGGAAGCACTGAAGCTTTCTTT
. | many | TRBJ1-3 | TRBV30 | CAWNSLRQGLTGNTIYF | TGTGCCTGGAACAGTCTTCGGCAGGGGCTTACTGGAAACACCATATATTTT
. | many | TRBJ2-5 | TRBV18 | CASSPGQKREETQYF | TGTGCCAGCTCACCAGGTCAGAAGCGGGAAGAGACCCAGTACTTC
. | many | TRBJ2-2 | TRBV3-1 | CASSQDSGELFF | TGTGCCAGCAGCCAAGATTCAGGGGAGCTGTTTTTT
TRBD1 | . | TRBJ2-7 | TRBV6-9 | CASSLDRGAGEQYF | TGTGCCAGCAGCTTGGACAGGGGGGCCGGGGAGCAGTACTTC
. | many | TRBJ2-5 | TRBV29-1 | CSVENNRQETQYF | TGCAGCGTTGAAAACAACAGACAAGAGACCCAGTACTTC
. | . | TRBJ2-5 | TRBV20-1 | CSARQSSWETQYF | TGCAGTGCTCGACAATCTAGCTGGGAGACCCAGTACTTC
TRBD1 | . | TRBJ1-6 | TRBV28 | CASRRTGDSSYNSPLHF | TGTGCCAGCAGACGGACAGGCGATAGCTCCTATAATTCACCCCTCCACTTT
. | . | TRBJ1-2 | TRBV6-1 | CATSYGTGLYRYTF | TGTGCCACCTCCTATGGGACGGGACTTTATCGCTACACCTTC
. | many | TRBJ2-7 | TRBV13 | CASSLVGHIYEQYF | TGTGCCAGCAGCTTAGTTGGACATATCTACGAGCAGTACTTC
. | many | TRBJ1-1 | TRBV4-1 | CASSQERLTPRMHTEAFF | TGCGCCAGCAGCCAAGAAAGGCTGACCCCCCGGATGCACACTGAAGCTTTCTTT
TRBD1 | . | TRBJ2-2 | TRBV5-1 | CASRAGTGGPGELFF | TGCGCCAGCAGAGCCGGGACAGGGGGCCCCGGGGAGCTGTTTTTT
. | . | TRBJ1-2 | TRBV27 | CASSLYPREDGYTF | TGTGCCAGCAGTTTATATCCCAGGGAAGATGGCTACACCTTC
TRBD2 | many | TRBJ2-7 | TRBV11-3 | CASSIGTSGIYEQYF | TGTGCCAGCAGCATCGGGACTAGCGGGATCTACGAGCAGTACTTC
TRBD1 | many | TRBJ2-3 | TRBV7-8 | CASSPDRWRPLGSQYF | TGTGCCAGCAGCCCGGACAGGTGGCGACCCTTAGGATCGCAGTATTTT
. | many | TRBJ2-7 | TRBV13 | CASSLGPRFTYEQYF | TGTGCCAGCAGCTTGGGTCCCAGGTTTACCTACGAGCAGTACTTC
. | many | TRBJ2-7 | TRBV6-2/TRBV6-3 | CASSYSIYEQYF | TGTGCCAGCAGTTACTCTATCTACGAGCAGTACTTC
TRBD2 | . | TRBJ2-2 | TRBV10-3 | CAAAGLAGGTGELFF | TGTGCCGCCGCCGGACTAGCGGGAGGCACCGGGGAGCTGTTTTTT
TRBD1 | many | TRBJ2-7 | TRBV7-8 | CAVGLDRVVYEQYF | TGTGCCGTAGGCTTGGACAGGGTGGTCTACGAGCAGTACTTC
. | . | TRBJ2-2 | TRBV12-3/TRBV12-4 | CASKGGSNTGVLFF | TGTGCCAGCAAAGGCGGATCGAACACCGGGGTGCTGTTTTTT
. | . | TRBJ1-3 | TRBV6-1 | CASSPRTARSGNTIYF | TGTGCCAGCAGCCCCCGGACAGCGCGTTCTGGAAACACCATATATTTT
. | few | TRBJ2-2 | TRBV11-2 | CASSTLRATGELFF | TGTGCCAGCAGCACCCTCAGGGCTACCGGGGAGCTGTTTTTT
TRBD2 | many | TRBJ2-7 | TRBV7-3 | CASSLGVAGGEQYF | TGTGCCAGCAGCTTGGGGGTAGCGGGAGGCGAGCAGTACTTC